The present entry profiles one T cell receptor (beta chain) with its context. Its antigen is as yet unknown. This entry is derived from a study of Ad26.COV2.S vaccination and SARS-CoV-2 variants. Generated by immunoSEQ multiplex PCR, the TCRdb table keeps only in-frame clones and is missing some. The sample shows a few hundred thousand clones, 87% of them seen only once. CDR1 is SGHTA and CDR2 is FQGNSA in the germline V gene. The junction had 4 bases not matched to a gene; V was cut back by 5 bases and J by 4 bases. There are 14 residues in the CDR3. Treatment indicated: roughly 19 received Ad26.COV2.S at low or high dose, single or two shots; five or six received placebo; per-sample allocation not given. After the first vaccine or placebo injection, samples were drawn on day 63. Study results and caveats: Substantial response breadth was reportedly seen for spike-specific CD8+ and CD4+ T cells after vaccination. Similar non-spike TCR breadth was seen in vaccine and placebo recipients.

The chain joins TRBV7-2 to TRBJ1-1; TRBD1 matches 10 bases. This receptor was taken from a person between 18 and 65 years old who received the Ad26.COV2.S COVID-19 vaccine or a placebo. The source material was peripheral blood, sampled in a trial of Ad26.COV2.S vaccine versus placebo. The CDR3 is CASSTRDRGTEAFF. CDR3 coding DNA: TGTGCCAGCAGCACCCGGGACAGGGGCACTGAAGCTTTCTTT.